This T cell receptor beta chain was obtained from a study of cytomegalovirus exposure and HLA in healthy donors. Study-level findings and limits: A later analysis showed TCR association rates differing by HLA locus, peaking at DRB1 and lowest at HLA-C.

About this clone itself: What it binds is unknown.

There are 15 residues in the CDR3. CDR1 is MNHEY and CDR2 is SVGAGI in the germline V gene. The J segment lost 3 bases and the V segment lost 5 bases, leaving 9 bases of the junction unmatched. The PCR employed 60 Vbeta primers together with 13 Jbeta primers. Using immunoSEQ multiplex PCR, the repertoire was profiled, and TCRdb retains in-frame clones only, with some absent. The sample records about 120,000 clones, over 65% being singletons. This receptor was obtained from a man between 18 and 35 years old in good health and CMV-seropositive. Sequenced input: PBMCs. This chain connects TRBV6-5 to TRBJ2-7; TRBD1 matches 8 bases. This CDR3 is CASSRQAQGGYEQYF. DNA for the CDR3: TGTGCCAGCAGTAGGCAGGCACAGGGGGGCTACGAGCAGTACTTC.